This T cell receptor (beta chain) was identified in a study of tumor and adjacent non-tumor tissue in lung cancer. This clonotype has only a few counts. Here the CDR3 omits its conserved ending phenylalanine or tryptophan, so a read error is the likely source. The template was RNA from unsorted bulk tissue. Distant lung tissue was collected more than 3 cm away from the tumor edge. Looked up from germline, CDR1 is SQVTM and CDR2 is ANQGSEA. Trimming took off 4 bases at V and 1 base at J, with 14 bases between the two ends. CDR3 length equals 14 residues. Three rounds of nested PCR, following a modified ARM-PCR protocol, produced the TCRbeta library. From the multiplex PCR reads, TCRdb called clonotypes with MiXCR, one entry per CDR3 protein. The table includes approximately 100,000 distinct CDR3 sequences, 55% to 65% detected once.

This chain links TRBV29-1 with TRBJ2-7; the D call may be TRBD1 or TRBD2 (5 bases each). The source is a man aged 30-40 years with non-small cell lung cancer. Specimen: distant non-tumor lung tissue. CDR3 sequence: CSVAPGPSSYEQYL. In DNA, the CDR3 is TGCAGCGTTGCGCCGGGACCGAGTTCCTACGAGCAGTACTTA.